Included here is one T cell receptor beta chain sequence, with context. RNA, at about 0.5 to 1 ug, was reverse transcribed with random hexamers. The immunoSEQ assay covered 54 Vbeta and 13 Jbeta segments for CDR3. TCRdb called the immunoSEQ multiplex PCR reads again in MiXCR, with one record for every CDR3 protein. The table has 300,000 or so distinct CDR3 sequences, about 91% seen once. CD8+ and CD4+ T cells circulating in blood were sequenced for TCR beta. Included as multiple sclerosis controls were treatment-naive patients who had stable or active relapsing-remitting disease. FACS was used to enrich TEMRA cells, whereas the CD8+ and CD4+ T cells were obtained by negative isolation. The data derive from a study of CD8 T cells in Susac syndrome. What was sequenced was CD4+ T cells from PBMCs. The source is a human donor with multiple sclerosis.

The CDR3 spells CASSFRTNGSISYEQYF. DNA of the CDR3: TGTGCCAGCAGCTTCCGGACTAACGGGAGTATCTCCTACGAGCAGTACTTC. J is TRBJ2-7 and V is TRBV27, with a weak D call TRBD2 (6 bases). This CDR3 has 17 residues. Per the germline V gene, CDR1 is MNHEY and CDR2 is SMNVEV (reference sequence). The ends were cut back, 6 bases at V and 0 bases at J, with 21 bases in the middle.